The present T cell receptor beta chain was sequenced within a study of CD8 T cells in Susac syndrome. General study results and limits: The study's TCR sequencing and HLA analysis drew on a certain number of individuals. That number was acknowledged as relatively small.

CDR3 length: 14 amino acids. Germline loops: CDR1 SEHNR, CDR2 FQNEAQ (reference sequence). The V end was cut by 2 bases, the J end by 5 bases, with 13 bases between. A note on this clonotype: The antigen is undetermined.

TCR beta sequences were obtained from blood CD8+ and CD4+ T cells. Purification of the CD8+ and CD4+ T cells relied on negative isolation, and TEMRA cells underwent FACS enrichment. Random hexamers were used to reverse transcribe the RNA input (about 0.45 to 1 ug). The CDR3 of TCR beta was amplified by immunoSEQ multiplex PCR across 54 Vbeta and 13 Jbeta. Each CDR3 protein gets one entry after TCRdb re-called the immunoSEQ multiplex PCR reads with MiXCR. Of 330,000 or so distinct CDR3 sequences listed, over 75% are singletons. The sample was CD8+ T cells from PBMCs. This clonotype originated in a human donor with multiple sclerosis. The rearrangement links TRBV7-9 to TRBJ2-7; D call uncertain. CDR3 region: CASSLTGPSDEQYF. In DNA form, the CDR3 reads TGTGCCAGCAGCTTAACCGGTCCCAGTGACGAGCAGTACTTC.